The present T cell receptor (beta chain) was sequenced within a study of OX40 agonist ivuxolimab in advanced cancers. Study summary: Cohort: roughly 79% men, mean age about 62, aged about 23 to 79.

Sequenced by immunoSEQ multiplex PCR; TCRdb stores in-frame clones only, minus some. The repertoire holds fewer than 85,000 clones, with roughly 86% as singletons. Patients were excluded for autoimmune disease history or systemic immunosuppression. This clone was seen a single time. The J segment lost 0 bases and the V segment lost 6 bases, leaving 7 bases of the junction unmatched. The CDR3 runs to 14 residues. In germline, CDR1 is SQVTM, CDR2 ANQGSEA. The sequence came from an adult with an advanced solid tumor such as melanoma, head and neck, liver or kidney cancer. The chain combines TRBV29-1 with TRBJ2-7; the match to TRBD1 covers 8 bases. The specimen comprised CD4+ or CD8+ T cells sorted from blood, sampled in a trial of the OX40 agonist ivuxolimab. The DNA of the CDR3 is TGCAGCGTAGGACGGACAGGGAGCTCCTACGAGCAGTACTTC. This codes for CSVGRTGSSYEQYF.